These T cell receptor beta chains were read from a single sample in a study of vaccination effects on CD4 cells after COVID-19. Clones were sequenced by immunoSEQ multiplex PCR, and TCRdb holds only the in-frame ones, with some missing. The sample comprises 50,000 to 75,000 clones, roughly 80% of which are singletons, and roughly 3.2% rests with the top ten. What these receptors recognize is not known. The sequences come from CD4+ T cells from PBMCs cultured without peptide, collected before COVID-19 vaccination. The receptors originated from a human donor who received a COVID-19 vaccine. Both conserved end residues are part of each CDR3. Each record gives: J gene, CDR3 length, D gene, clone size, V gene, CDR3 protein, CDR3 DNA. The D gene is left open where the match is weak. Size tells how often a clone was seen (once, few, many) or the class of an expanded clone, and some rows leave it out.

TRBJ1-6 | 15 | NA | NA | TRBV27 | CATRRLGRENSPLHF | TGTGCCACCCGCCGCCTCGGAAGGGAAAATTCACCCCTCCACTTT
TRBJ2-5 | 14 | NA | NA | TRBV4-2 | CASSPPGFGETQYF | TGTGCCAGCAGCCCTCCAGGGTTTGGAGAGACCCAGTACTTC
TRBJ1-2 | 13 | NA | NA | TRBV7-2 | CASSLTQNYGYTF | TGTGCCAGCAGCTTAACTCAGAACTATGGCTACACCTTC
TRBJ1-6 | 15 | NA | NA | TRBV6-4 | CASSFDISYNSPLHF | TGTGCCAGCAGCTTCGACATCTCCTATAATTCACCCCTCCACTTT
TRBJ1-6 | 14 | NA | NA | TRBV6-5 | CASSYRGKNSPLHF | TGTGCCAGCAGTTATAGGGGGAAAAATTCACCCCTCCACTTT
TRBJ1-1 | 16 | TRBD1 | NA | TRBV7-2 | CASSFRTGLSGTEAFF | TGTGCCAGCAGCTTTCGGACAGGGCTATCGGGGACTGAAGCTTTCTTT
TRBJ1-2 | 15 | NA | NA | TRBV28 | CASSSGPGSGYGYTF | TGTGCCAGCAGTTCCGGCCCGGGAAGCGGCTATGGCTACACCTTC
TRBJ1-4 | 16 | NA | NA | TRBV6-1 | CASSKDRLATNEKLFF | TGTGCCAGCAGTAAAGACAGGCTTGCAACTAATGAAAAACTGTTTTTT
TRBJ2-5 | 14 | NA | NA | TRBV7-9 | CASSLAGSGGTQYF | TGTGCCAGCAGCTTAGCGGGATCTGGCGGGACCCAGTACTTC
TRBJ1-4 | 15 | TRBD1 | NA | TRBV5-1 | CASSLEQGLRKKLFF | TGCGCCAGCAGCTTGGAACAGGGGTTGAGAAAAAAACTGTTTTTT
TRBJ2-2 | 16 | NA | NA | TRBV4-1 | CASSPFGKSNTGELFF | TGCGCCAGCAGTCCCTTCGGGAAATCGAACACCGGGGAGCTGTTTTTT
TRBJ2-3 | 14 | NA | NA | TRBV28 | CASSLAPGKYTQYF | TGTGCCAGCAGTTTAGCCCCCGGGAAGTATACGCAGTATTTT
TRBJ1-3 | 15 | TRBD1 | NA | TRBV2 | CASKKTGFSGNTIYF | TGTGCCAGCAAAAAGACAGGGTTCTCTGGAAACACCATATATTTT
TRBJ1-5 | 16 | NA | NA | TRBV7-2 | CASSLVGPGSWQPQHF | TGTGCCAGCAGCTTAGTGGGCCCCGGGAGTTGGCAGCCCCAGCATTTT
TRBJ1-2 | 14 | NA | once | TRBV7-8 | CASSFLQGAYGYTF | TGTGCCAGCAGCTTCCTGCAGGGTGCATATGGCTACACCTTC
TRBJ2-2 | 15 | TRBD1 | few | TRBV6-2/TRBV6-3 | CASSYPGRGIGELFF | TGTGCCAGCAGTTACCCGGGCAGGGGGATCGGGGAGCTGTTTTTT
TRBJ1-1 | 11 | NA | NA | TRBV2 | CASSEHGEAFF | TGTGCCAGCAGTGAGCACGGTGAAGCTTTCTTT
TRBJ1-2 | 12 | NA | NA | TRBV2 | CASSVIGNGYTF | TGTGCCAGCAGTGTTATTGGGAATGGCTACACCTTC